These 10 T cell receptor beta chains came from one sample sequenced in a study of blood T cell repertoires in COVID-19. The table came from immunoSEQ multiplex PCR; TCRdb's copy has only in-frame clones and leaves some out. The sample includes fewer than 95,000 clones, around 88% of them seen just once. Sample: peripheral blood. These receptors were obtained from an elderly woman with acute or convalescent COVID-19.

The chain joins TRBV4-1 to TRBJ2-7, with a possible D match to TRBD2 (7 bases). The CDR3 extends over 15 amino acids. From germline, CDR1 is MGHRA and CDR2 YSYEKL. V lost 3 bases and J 0 bases, leaving 12 bases between the germline ends. The CDR3, as DNA: TGCGCCAGCAGCCAGGGGGGGGCGGGCTCCTACGAGCAGTACTTC. Translation: CASSQGGAGSYEQYF.

The chain couples TRBV9 to TRBJ2-7, with 7 bases identical to TRBD2. This CDR3 region has 15 residues. J lost 3 bases, V lost 1 base, and 7 bases had no gene match. Germline loops: CDR1 SGDLS, CDR2 YYNGEE. CDR3 in DNA: TGTGCCAGCAGCGTACGGGGGGAAGGTGTCTACGAGCAGTACTTC. This codes for CASSVRGEGVYEQYF. Looking up the rest from reference TRBV9 and TRBJ2-7 gives the full variable domain: DSGVTQTPKHLITATGQRVTLRCSPRSGDLSVYWYQQSLDQGLQFLIQYYNGEERAKGNILERFSAQQFPDLHSELNLSSLELGDSALYFCASSVRGEGVYEQYFGPGTRLTVT.

The chain has TRBV27 and TRBJ2-1, with D possibly being TRBD1 (5 bases). Trimming pared 4 bases from V and 6 bases from J, leaving 13 bases between. The CDR3 is 14 residues long. Germline V gene data show CDR1 as MNHEY and CDR2 as SMNVEV (reference sequence). As DNA, the CDR3 is TGTGCCAGCAGTTCGTCCAGGGAACGCAATGAGCAGTTCTTC. Its protein is CASSSSRERNEQFF.

V is TRBV5-1 and J is TRBJ2-7, with 11 bases lining up with TRBD2. J gave up 6 bases and V 0 bases, and 8 bases lay outside the gene matches. This CDR3 spans 16 amino acids. CDR1 is SGHRS and CDR2 is YFSETQ in the germline V gene. The CDR3 is CASSLGLAGPLGEQYF. DNA of the CDR3: TGCGCCAGCAGCTTGGGACTAGCGGGACCCCTTGGCGAGCAGTACTTC.

The V gene is TRBV13, the J gene TRBJ2-3, with D perhaps matching TRBD1 (5 bases). The CDR3 length is 15 residues. CDR1 is PRHDT and CDR2 is FYEKMQ in the germline V gene (reference sequence). Trimming removed 5 bases at V and 3 bases at J, with 15 bases between. The CDR3 protein is CASSQIAGRTDTQYF. As DNA, the CDR3 is TGTGCCAGCAGCCAGATTGCAGGGCGAACAGATACGCAGTATTTT.

This sequence joins TRBV25-1 and TRBJ2-5; 8 bases line up with TRBD2. Germline values: CDR1 MGHDK, CDR2 SYGVNS. The junction had 0 bases not matched to a gene; V was cut back by 2 bases and J by 4 bases. The CDR3 is 13 residues long. As DNA, the CDR3 is TGTGCCAGCAGTGAAGCGGGGGGAGAGACCCAGTACTTC. Amino acid sequence: CASSEAGGETQYF.

CDR3 nucleotide sequence: TGCGCCAGCAGCCCCCGGGGGGTAGTCGCAGATACGCAGTATTTT. It specifies CASSPRGVVADTQYF. The genes are TRBV4-1 and TRBJ2-3, with 7 nucleotides matching TRBD2. The V gene's germline CDR1 is MGHRA and CDR2 YSYEKL. Trimming cost V 4 bases and J 4 bases; bases outside gene matches: 8. The CDR3 runs to 15 residues.

The V and J genes are TRBV16 and TRBJ2-7, with 8 bases that match TRBD1. This CDR3 spans 15 amino acids. Trimming at V came to 2 bases and at J to 4 bases, leaving 7 bases not matched to a gene. CDR1 KGHSY and CDR2 FQNENV come from the germline V gene. CDR3 sequence reads: CASSQLGQGQYEQYF. Here the CDR3 DNA reads TGTGCCAGCAGCCAACTTGGACAGGGACAATACGAGCAGTACTTC.

The count of this clone is one. V is TRBV19 and J is TRBJ1-6; no definite D call. The CDR3 is 12 residues long. Per the germline V gene, CDR1 is LNHDA and CDR2 is SQIVND (reference sequence). V shed 9 bases and J shed 6 bases, with 9 bases lying between them. CDR3 sequence (DNA): TGTGCCAGCCAGGATTTTAATTCACCCCTCCACTTT. Translated, it gives CASQDFNSPLHF.

This chain connects TRBV5-5 to TRBJ2-7; a weak D match, TRBD1 (6 bases). CDR3 size: 14 residues. Trimming shortened V by 2 bases and J by 3 bases, and 12 bases separated the two germline ends. Per the germline V gene, CDR1 is SGHKS and CDR2 is YYEKEE (reference sequence). This CDR3 is CASSFAGAGYEQYF. Here the CDR3 DNA reads TGTGCCAGCAGCTTTGCAGGGGCGGGCTACGAGCAGTACTTC.